The 29 T cell receptor beta chains in this list originate from one sample, sequenced in a study of blood T cell repertoires in COVID-19. This table comes from immunoSEQ multiplex PCR, and its TCRdb copy is limited to in-frame clones, with some not included. Altogether tens of thousands of clones are present, about 91% being singletons, with the ten largest covering less than 15%. The material sequenced was peripheral blood. The receptors were gathered from a human donor with active COVID-19. The donor label of this sample is uncertain.

This clone showed up just once. The chain joins TRBV28 to TRBJ2-7, with 7 bases lining up with TRBD1. The germline CDR1 and CDR2 sequences are MDHEN and SYDVKM. J lost 2 bases, V lost 7 bases, and 11 bases had no gene match. There are 15 residues in the CDR3. This CDR3 reads CASIGADRATYEQYF. The CDR3 coding sequence is TGTGCCAGCATCGGGGCTGACAGGGCTACCTACGAGCAGTACTTC.

The chain joins TRBV20-1 to TRBJ1-1; weak D call: TRBD1 (6 bases). The CDR3 runs to 12 residues. Germline CDR1 reads DFQATT; CDR2 reads SNEGSKA (reference sequence). V lost 3 bases and J lost 6, with 11 bases in between. CDR3 DNA sequence: TGCAGTGCTAGTAATCAGGGGTCTGAAGCTTTCTTT. This translates into CSASNQGSEAFF.

This chain uses TRBV5-4 with TRBJ1-4, with 9 bases aligning to TRBD1. Germline V gives CDR1 SGHNT, CDR2 YYREEE (reference sequence). The CDR3 is made up of 15 amino acids. Losses at the gene ends were 3 bases for V and 7 bases for J; bases not matched to a gene: 7. CDR3 coding DNA: TGTGCCAGCAGCTCGCCGGGACAGGGTGGTGAAAAACTGTTTTTT. It yields the protein CASSSPGQGGEKLFF.

This clone was seen once. The chain carries TRBV19 and TRBJ1-4; D is unclear. V shed 6 bases and J shed 6 bases, with 11 bases lying between them. This CDR3 region has 13 residues. Looked up from germline, CDR1 is LNHDA and CDR2 is SQIVND (reference sequence). Here the CDR3 DNA reads TGTGCCAGTAGCACCAATCACTATGAAAAACTGTTTTTT. Protein: CASSTNHYEKLFF.

CDR3 region: CATSDLLGRDYYNEQFF. CDR3 coding DNA: TGTGCCACCAGTGATTTGCTCGGGCGGGACTACTACAATGAGCAGTTCTTC. V gene TRBV24-1 combines with J gene TRBJ2-1; 7 positions agree with TRBD2. The CDR3 is 17 residues long. Germline lookup yields CDR1 KGHDR and CDR2 SFDVKD. With 0 bases clipped from V and 3 bases from J, the junction kept 7 bases outside the gene matches.

The chain carries TRBV5-1 and TRBJ2-7, with TRBD1 matching 8 bases. J gave up 6 bases and V 2 bases, and 4 bases lay outside the gene matches. The CDR3 runs 13 residues. The germline CDR1 and CDR2 sequences are SGHRS and YFSETQ. CDR3 sequence reads: CASSFGQGSEQYF. The CDR3 DNA reads as TGCGCCAGCAGCTTCGGACAGGGAAGCGAGCAGTACTTC.

The chain combines TRBV21-1 with TRBJ1-1; TRBD1 is taken as the D call from the table, unchecked against the DNA. TRBV21-1 is a known pseudogene. The CDR3 is 17 amino acids. The CDR3 loop is CASSEGGTVHINTEAFF. CDR3 nucleotides: TGTGCCAGCAGCGAAGGGGGGACAGTACATATAAACACTGAAGCTTTCTTT.

CDR3 loop: CASSLSPSGYPPYEQYF. CDR3 DNA: TGTGCCAGCAGTCTGAGCCCTAGCGGGTACCCTCCGTACGAGCAGTACTTC. This rearrangement joins TRBV27 to TRBJ2-7, with TRBD2 matching over 8 bases. Germline assignment: CDR1 MNHEY and CDR2 SMNVEV (reference sequence). J was trimmed by 4 bases and V by 5 bases; bases with no gene match: 16. The CDR3 sequence is 17 residues long.

This chain uses TRBV9 with TRBJ2-1, with 8 positions matching TRBD2. Germline V gives CDR1 SGDLS, CDR2 YYNGEE. There are 15 residues in the CDR3. V gave up 0 bases and J gave up 7 bases; unmatched junction bases: 6. CDR3 region: CASSVDGASGNEQFF. In nucleotides, the CDR3 is TGTGCCAGCAGCGTAGATGGTGCTAGCGGGAATGAGCAGTTCTTC.

The chain employs TRBV11-2 and TRBJ2-1; 7 positions agree with TRBD2. The CDR3 is made up of 14 amino acids. Germline V gene sequence: CDR1 SGHAT, CDR2 FQNNGV. Germline trimming cut 1 base from V and 8 bases from J; bases unmatched to any gene: 5. The CDR3: CASSLVREVYEQFF. The CDR3 region has the DNA TGTGCCAGCAGCTTAGTTCGGGAGGTCTATGAGCAGTTCTTC.

This chain joins TRBV10-3 and TRBJ1-5; the D gene is possibly TRBD1 (6 bases). The V end lost 5 bases, the J end lost 3 bases, and 8 bases lay between the germline ends. Looked up from germline, CDR1 is ENHRY and CDR2 is SYGVKD. This CDR3 has 13 amino acids. CDR3 nucleotide sequence: TGTGCCATCAGTAGACAGGACAATCAGCCCCAGCATTTT. The encoded protein is CAISRQDNQPQHF.

The chain is built from TRBV9 and TRBJ2-1; 8 nucleotides line up with TRBD2. The V and J ends lost 3 bases and 7 bases, in that order; junction bases with no gene match: 12. This CDR3 region has 16 residues. Germline V gene lookup returns CDR1 SGDLS and CDR2 YYNGEE. This chain's CDR3 is CASSGSGGGRMNEQFF. The CDR3 DNA sequence: TGTGCCAGCAGCGGGTCGGGCGGGGGGCGTATGAATGAGCAGTTCTTC.

The chain has TRBV18 and TRBJ2-7; 11 bases are shared with TRBD2. CDR3 length equals 16 residues. Looked up from germline, CDR1 is KGHSH and CDR2 is LQKENI. J gave up 4 bases and V 0 bases, and 5 bases lay outside the gene matches. The CDR3 coding sequence is TGTGCCAGCTCACCACCGATAGCGGGAGGGTCTTACGAGCAGTACTTC. It encodes CASSPPIAGGSYEQYF.

The chain joins TRBV5-5 to TRBJ2-7; the match to TRBD2 covers 7 bases. Germline CDR1 reads SGHKS; CDR2 reads YYEKEE (reference sequence). CDR3 size: 15 residues. The ends lost 0 bases at V and 2 bases at J; junction bases unmatched: 5. The CDR3 nucleotides read TGTGCCAGCAGCTTGGATTTAGCGGGCGCCTACGAGCAGTACTTC. This encodes CASSLDLAGAYEQYF.

The chain carries TRBV5-4 and TRBJ2-3, with 12 bases that match TRBD1. From germline, CDR1 is SGHNT and CDR2 YYREEE (reference sequence). The V and J ends lost 0 bases and 4 bases, in that order; junction bases with no gene match: 3. CDR3 length equals 16 residues. CDR3 in DNA: TGTGCCAGCAGCTTGGACGGGACAGGGGGCGCAGATACGCAGTATTTT. The encoded protein is CASSLDGTGGADTQYF. The full variable domain, in which reference TRBV5-4 and TRBJ2-3 provide the parts outside the CDR3, is ETGVTQSPTHLIKTRGQQVTLRCSSQSGHNTVSWYQQALGQGPQFIFQYYREEENGRGNFPPRFSGLQFPNYSSELNVNALELDDSALYLCASSLDGTGGADTQYFGPGTRLTVL.

The CDR3 bases are TGCGCCAGCAGCCAAGATAGATCCACCCCGGTGGCAACTAATGAAAAACTGTTTTTT. Translated: CASSQDRSTPVATNEKLFF. V gene TRBV4-1 combines with J gene TRBJ1-4; D remains unclear. Germline V gene data show CDR1 as MGHRA and CDR2 as YSYEKL. This CDR3 has 19 residues. The germline V and J ends were trimmed by 0 bases and 0 bases, with 17 bases remaining between them.

This chain links TRBV27 with TRBJ1-6; TRBD1 aligns across 9 bases. The CDR3 runs to 16 residues. Germline CDR1 and CDR2: MNHEY and SMNVEV (reference sequence). J gave up 1 base and V 5 bases, and 3 bases lay outside the gene matches. The CDR3 region is CASSIQGASYNSPLHF. Written as DNA, the CDR3 is TGTGCCAGCAGTATACAGGGGGCTTCCTATAATTCACCCCTCCACTTT.

The J gene is TRBJ2-1, the V gene TRBV9, with 8 bases fitting TRBD2. The junction had 7 bases not matched to a gene; V was cut back by 3 bases and J by 2 bases. The CDR3 has 16 residues. CDR1 is SGDLS, CDR2 YYNGEE, per germline. The CDR3 nucleotides are TGTGCCAGCAGCGATAGCGGGAAGAGGCCCTACAATGAGCAGTTCTTC. Translating it yields CASSDSGKRPYNEQFF.

This chain links TRBV28 with TRBJ2-3; D may be TRBD1 (5 bases). Germline CDR1 MDHEN, CDR2 SYDVKM. This CDR3 has 16 residues. Trimming shortened V by 2 bases and J by 1 base, and 13 bases separated the two germline ends. The CDR3 loop reads CASSLPRADRTDTQYF. CDR3 coding DNA: TGTGCCAGCAGTTTACCCAGGGCGGACCGCACAGATACGCAGTATTTT.

The rearrangement links TRBV19 to TRBJ1-1; the match to TRBD1 covers 8 bases. Germline CDR1 is LNHDA and CDR2 is SQIVND (reference sequence). Trimming removed 4 bases from V and 11 bases from J; junction bases left unmatched: 9. The CDR3 is made up of 13 amino acids. CDR3 sequence: CASSTTGTGNAFF. The CDR3 nucleotides read TGTGCCAGTAGTACAACCGGGACAGGAAACGCTTTCTTT.

This clone turned up a few times. The V call is TRBV7-8, the J call TRBJ2-4; no clear D gene. CDR1 SGHVS and CDR2 FQNEAQ come from the germline V gene. V lost 5 bases to trimming and J lost 0 bases, with 17 bases between them. The CDR3 covers 17 residues. CDR3 in amino acids: CASSIHWRGLAKNIQYF. The CDR3 nucleotides read TGTGCCAGCAGCATCCACTGGAGAGGCTTAGCCAAAAACATTCAGTACTTC.

This chain connects TRBV24-1 to TRBJ2-2, with TRBD2 matching over 7 bases. J lost 1 base, V lost 3 bases, and 4 bases had no gene match. In germline, CDR1 is KGHDR, CDR2 SFDVKD. This CDR3 comprises 16 residues. DNA for the CDR3: TGTGCCACCAGTGATGGCCTAGCGGAGAACACCGGGGAGCTGTTTTTT. This encodes CATSDGLAENTGELFF.

The chain uses TRBV15 and TRBJ1-1; tentatively, D is TRBD1 (5 bases). Germline V gives CDR1 LNHNV, CDR2 YYDKDF (reference sequence). Trimming cost V 0 bases and J 4 bases, with 9 bases left between them. The CDR3 has 14 amino acids. The CDR3, as DNA: TGTGCCACCAGCAGAGACAGGGTTATCACTGAAGCTTTCTTT. It yields the protein CATSRDRVITEAFF.

In its sample, this clone was seen a few times. The chain joins TRBV28 to TRBJ1-4; the match to TRBD1 covers 7 bases. The germline CDR1 and CDR2 sequences are MDHEN and SYDVKM. V dropped 8 bases and J dropped 5; count of bases not matched to a gene: 14. This CDR3 has 16 amino acids. CDR3 sequence reads: CASGSTQQGSNEKLFF. The CDR3 DNA is TGTGCCAGCGGATCGACACAACAGGGGTCCAATGAAAAACTGTTTTTT.

This clone was found once. The chain links TRBV27 to TRBJ2-1; 8 nucleotides match TRBD1. The CDR3 contains 15 residues. V shed 6 bases and J 11 bases; nucleotides not matched to a gene: 15. Per the germline V gene, CDR1 is MNHEY and CDR2 is SMNVEV (reference sequence). The CDR3 here is CASSRAPGTGEKQFF. The CDR3 DNA sequence: TGTGCCAGCAGCCGCGCACCCGGGACAGGAGAAAAGCAGTTCTTC.

The chain joins TRBV6-5 to TRBJ1-2; TRBD1 is a possible D gene (6 bases). V was trimmed by 0 bases and J by 2 bases, leaving 10 bases between them. The CDR3 loop spans 15 amino acids. Germline lookup yields CDR1 MNHEY and CDR2 SVGAGI. The CDR3 region is CASSYSTQGNYGYTF. For the CDR3, the DNA is TGTGCCAGCAGTTACTCGACGCAGGGGAACTATGGCTACACCTTC.

This clone has only one observation. CDR3 protein: CAARQGGATEAFF. CDR3 nucleotides: TGTGCCGCCCGACAAGGAGGGGCCACTGAAGCTTTCTTT. The chain is built from TRBV10-3 and TRBJ1-1; weak D call: TRBD1 (5 bases). The germline CDR1 and CDR2 sequences are ENHRY and SYGVKD. The V end was cut by 11 bases, the J end by 4 bases, with 17 bases between. The CDR3 has 13 amino acids.

The rearrangement uses TRBV27 and TRBJ2-7, with 7 bases lining up with TRBD2. The CDR3 is made up of 15 amino acids. Losses at the gene ends were 0 bases for V and 4 bases for J; bases not matched to a gene: 6. From germline, CDR1 is MNHEY and CDR2 SMNVEV (reference sequence). The CDR3 reads CASSLSGGRWYEQYF. The CDR3 bases are TGTGCCAGCAGTTTATCCGGCGGGAGATGGTACGAGCAGTACTTC.

A few counts support this clone. The gene calls are TRBV21-1 and TRBJ2-7; TRBD2, as called in the table, went unchecked against the DNA. TRBV21-1 is annotated as a pseudogene. The CDR3 runs to 15 residues. The CDR3 bases are TGTGCCAGCAGCACCCAGCGGGGCCTCCCCTACGAGCAGTACTTC. Its protein is CASSTQRGLPYEQYF.